Below, 14 T cell receptor beta chains from the same sample are listed, as sequenced in a study of cytomegalovirus exposure and HLA in healthy donors (dated by TCRdb to the late 2010s). The receptor library was made with the immunoSEQ multiplex PCR assay. The multiplex PCR relied on a mix of 60 forward primers for TCR Vbeta segments and 13 reverse primers for TCR Jbeta segments. TCRdb carries this immuneACCESS record with in-frame sequences only. Its versions omit some clonotypes, under half of them owing to an unresolved V gene in the studies checked, with the rest unexplained. The table for this sample lists about 110,000 clones; under 85% of them were counted only once. Clones ranked in the top ten supply approximately 8.4% of the sample. The sequenced sample was PBMCs. These receptors all come from a man in his forties in good health and CMV-seronegative.

This clone has only a few counts. V and J are TRBV6-5 and TRBJ1-6; D perhaps matches TRBD1 (6 bases). V was trimmed by 2 bases and J by 14 bases, leaving 19 bases between them. The germline V gene encodes CDR1 MNHEY and CDR2 SVGAGI. The CDR3 is 15 residues long. CDR3 sequence reads: CASSYSLDSAGSLHF. CDR3 nucleotides: TGTGCCAGCAGTTACAGTCTGGACAGCGCCGGGTCCCTCCACTTT.

This chain uses TRBV28 with TRBJ1-5, with D tentatively TRBD1 (5 bases). V dropped 4 bases and J dropped 2 bases, with 18 bases sitting between them. CDR1 is MDHEN and CDR2 is SYDVKM in the germline V gene. The CDR3 runs 17 residues. The chain's CDR3 is CASSSEGRGRGNQPQHF. The DNA of the CDR3 is TGTGCCAGCAGTTCGGAAGGGCGGGGCAGGGGCAATCAGCCCCAGCATTTT.

The J gene is TRBJ2-1, the V gene TRBV5-1; 9 nucleotides agree with TRBD2. Germline V lookup: CDR1 SGHRS, CDR2 YFSETQ. There are 16 residues in the CDR3. V was pared by 7 bases and J by 2 bases, with 10 bases of the junction left unmatched. Here the CDR3 DNA reads TGCGCCAGCTCCCTACCGGGCGGGGGGGCCTACAATGAGCAGTTCTTC. Its translation: CASSLPGGGAYNEQFF.

The rearrangement uses TRBV7-3 and TRBJ1-5, with D possibly matching TRBD1 (5 bases). Germline V gene lookup returns CDR1 SGHTA and CDR2 FQGTGA. The CDR3 spans 13 residues. The germline V and J ends were trimmed by 2 bases and 9 bases, with 11 bases remaining between them. This CDR3 is CASSLDSDGPQHF. Here the CDR3 DNA reads TGTGCCAGCAGCTTAGACAGCGATGGGCCCCAGCATTTT.

The chain links TRBV11-3 to TRBJ2-7; 9 nucleotides agree with TRBD1. Germline loops: CDR1 SGHNT, CDR2 YENEEA. The CDR3 sequence is 14 residues long. With 4 bases clipped from V and 1 base from J, the junction kept 2 bases outside the gene matches. The CDR3 loop reads CASSSGQGSYEQYF. CDR3 nucleotide sequence: TGTGCCAGCAGCTCCGGACAGGGGTCCTACGAGCAGTACTTC.

The CDR3 spells CATLRVGTYEQYF. The CDR3 DNA reads as TGTGCCACCTTGCGGGTTGGTACCTACGAGCAGTACTTC. The rearrangement links TRBV6-1 to TRBJ2-7; tentatively, D is TRBD2 (5 bases). The germline V gene has CDR1 MNHNS and CDR2 SASEGT. The CDR3 is made up of 13 amino acids. Trimming removed 10 bases from V and 2 bases from J, with 15 bases in between.

With respect to this clone: The identical CDR3 is also encoded by other nucleotide sequences in the sample. V usage is TRBV7-2 and J usage is TRBJ1-6; D gene uncertain. CDR1 and CDR2 from the germline V gene are SGHTA and FQGNSA. The CDR3 runs to 15 residues. Trimming left V 5 bases short and J 0 bases short, with 8 bases between. The CDR3 DNA reads as TGTGCCAGCAGCCCACAGATCTCCTATAATTCACCCCTCCACTTT. Protein: CASSPQISYNSPLHF.

This clone turned up a few times. The V gene is TRBV4-3, the J gene TRBJ1-1; 7 bases match TRBD1. Germline V gives CDR1 LGHNA, CDR2 YSLEER. CDR3 length equals 14 residues. The junction had 4 bases not matched to a gene; V was cut back by 5 bases and J by 1 base. The CDR3 protein is CASSVGQSNTEAFF. For the CDR3, the DNA is TGCGCCAGCAGCGTGGGACAGTCGAACACTGAAGCTTTCTTT.

Here the CDR3 DNA reads TGCGCCAGCAGCTTGGCCAATTTTGGCAGTTTCTACGAGCAGTACTTC. Translation: CASSLANFGSFYEQYF. The chain employs TRBV5-1 and TRBJ2-7, with unresolved D. Germline V lookup: CDR1 SGHRS, CDR2 YFSETQ. The CDR3 length is 16 residues. V lost 0 bases and J 3 bases, leaving 16 bases between the germline ends.

This clone has just one count. V is TRBV29-1 and J is TRBJ1-1; a weak D match, TRBD1 (5 bases). This CDR3 has 14 amino acids. V lost 6 bases and J lost 4, with 18 bases in between. Germline V lookup: CDR1 SQVTM, CDR2 ANQGSEA. The CDR3, as DNA: TGCAGCGTCGGTGGTACGCGGGGGGTCACTGAAGCTTTCTTT. Its translation: CSVGGTRGVTEAFF.

V gene TRBV7-9 combines with J gene TRBJ1-1; D is perhaps TRBD1 (5 bases). CDR3 size: 13 residues. Per the germline V gene, CDR1 is SEHNR and CDR2 is FQNEAQ (reference sequence). The germline V and J ends were trimmed by 6 bases and 1 base, with 9 bases remaining between them. DNA of the CDR3: TGTGCCAGCAGTTTTCAGGGGAACACTGAAGCTTTCTTT. Its protein product is CASSFQGNTEAFF. The variable domain in full, with the rest retrieved from reference TRBV7-9 and TRBJ1-1, is DTGVSQNPRHKITKRGQNVTFRCDPISEHNRLYWYRQTLGQGPEFLTYFQNEAQLEKSRLLSDRFSAERPKGSFSTLEIQRTEQGDSAMYLCASSFQGNTEAFFGQGTRLTVV.

The chain uses TRBV6-5 and TRBJ1-1, with 7 bases lining up with TRBD1. This CDR3 contains 13 residues. V shed 2 bases, J shed 7 bases, and the junction held 4 bases outside the gene matches. CDR1 and CDR2 from the germline V gene are MNHEY and SVGAGI. The CDR3 here is CASSYRGLGEAFF. In DNA form, the CDR3 reads TGTGCCAGCAGTTACAGGGGGCTCGGTGAAGCTTTCTTT.

The chain is built from TRBV6-4 and TRBJ2-3, with TRBD2 matching over 13 bases. This CDR3 spans 15 amino acids. J gave up 4 bases and V 2 bases, and 0 bases lay outside the gene matches. Germline values: CDR1 MRHNA, CDR2 SNTAGT. The CDR3 bases are TGTGCCAGCAGTGACACTAGCGGGGGGGCAGATACGCAGTATTTT. It codes for CASSDTSGGADTQYF.

This clone is medium-sized (0.01 to 0.1%). The chain joins TRBV6-6 to TRBJ2-7; D is uncertain. This CDR3 has 14 amino acids. The germline CDR1 and CDR2 sequences are MNHNY and SVGAGI (reference sequence). V was trimmed by 6 bases and J by 9 bases, leaving 21 bases between them. The CDR3 nucleotides are TGTGCCAGCAGCCTCGCTCAAATCGGAGTAGGGCAGTACTTC. Its translation: CASSLAQIGVGQYF.